This T cell receptor beta chain originates from a study of blood T cells in healthy people across ages. This clonotype appeared a few times. Then a second PCR, running about 6 to 12 cycles, was carried out with a sample-barcoded 5' primer and a J-beta primer mix. From the 5' RACE reads, TCRdb called clonotypes with MiXCR, one entry per CDR3 protein. The sample lists roughly 500,000 distinct CDR3 sequences, 24% occurring once. These records were also assigned to another study, of T cells of mothers and their children.

The sequenced sample consisted of blood. This sequence was found in a boy under 18 in good health.

The CDR3 DNA reads TGTGCCAGCAGTTTTCAGGACAGCACTGAAGCTTTCTTT. Encoded protein: CASSFQDSTEAFF. This sequence joins TRBV27 and TRBJ1-1; possible D gene TRBD1, 6 bases. Germline CDR1 MNHEY, CDR2 SMNVEV (reference sequence). The CDR3 is made up of 13 amino acids. V was shortened by 3 bases and J by 4 bases, with 9 bases between the two germline ends.